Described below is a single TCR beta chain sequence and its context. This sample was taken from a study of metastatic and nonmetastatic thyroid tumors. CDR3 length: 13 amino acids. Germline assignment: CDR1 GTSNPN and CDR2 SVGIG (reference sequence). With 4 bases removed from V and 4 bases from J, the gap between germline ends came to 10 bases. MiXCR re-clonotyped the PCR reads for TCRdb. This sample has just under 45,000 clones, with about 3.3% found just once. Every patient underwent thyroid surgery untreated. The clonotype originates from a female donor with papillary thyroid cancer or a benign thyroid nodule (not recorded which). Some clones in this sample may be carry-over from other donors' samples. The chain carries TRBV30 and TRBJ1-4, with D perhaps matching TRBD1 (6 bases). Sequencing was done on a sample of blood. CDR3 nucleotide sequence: TGTGCCTGGACGCAGGGGATTAATGAAAAACTGTTTTTT. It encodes CAWTQGINEKLFF. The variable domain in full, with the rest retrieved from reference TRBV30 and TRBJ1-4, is SQTIHQWPATLVQPVGSPLSLECTVEGTSNPNLYWYRQAAGRGLQLLFYSVGIGQISSEVPQNLSASRPQDRQFILSSKKLLLSDSGFYLCAWTQGINEKLFFGSGTQLSVL.